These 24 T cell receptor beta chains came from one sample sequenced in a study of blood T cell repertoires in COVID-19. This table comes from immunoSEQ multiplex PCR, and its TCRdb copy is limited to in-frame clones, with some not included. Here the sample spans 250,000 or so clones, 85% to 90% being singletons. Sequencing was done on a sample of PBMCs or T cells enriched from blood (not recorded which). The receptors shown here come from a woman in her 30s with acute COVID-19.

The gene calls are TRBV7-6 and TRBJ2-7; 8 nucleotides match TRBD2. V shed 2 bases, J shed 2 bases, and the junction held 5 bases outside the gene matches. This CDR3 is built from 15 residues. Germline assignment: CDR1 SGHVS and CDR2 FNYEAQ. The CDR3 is CASSLSGSGTYEQYF. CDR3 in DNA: TGTGCCAGCAGCTTAAGCGGGAGTGGGACCTACGAGCAGTACTTC.

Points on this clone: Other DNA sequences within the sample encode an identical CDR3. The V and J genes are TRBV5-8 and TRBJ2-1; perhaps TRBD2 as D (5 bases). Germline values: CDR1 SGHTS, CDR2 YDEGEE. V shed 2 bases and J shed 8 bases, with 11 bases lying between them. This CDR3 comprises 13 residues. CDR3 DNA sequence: TGTGCCAGCAGCTTCCCGGGGATACATGAGCAGTTCTTC. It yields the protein CASSFPGIHEQFF.

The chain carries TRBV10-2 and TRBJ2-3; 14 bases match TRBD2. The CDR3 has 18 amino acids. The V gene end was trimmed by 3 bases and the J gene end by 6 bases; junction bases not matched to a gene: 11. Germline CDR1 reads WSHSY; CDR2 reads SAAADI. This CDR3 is CASSDNPGLAGVGDTQYF. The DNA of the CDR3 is TGCGCCAGCAGTGATAATCCGGGACTAGCGGGAGTGGGGGATACGCAGTATTTT.

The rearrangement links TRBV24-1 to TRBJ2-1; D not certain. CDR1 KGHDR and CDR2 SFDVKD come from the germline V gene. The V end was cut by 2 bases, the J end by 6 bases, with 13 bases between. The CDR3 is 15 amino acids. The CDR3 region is CATSDSVISPNEQFF. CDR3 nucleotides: TGTGCCACCAGTGATTCCGTAATTTCCCCCAATGAGCAGTTCTTC.

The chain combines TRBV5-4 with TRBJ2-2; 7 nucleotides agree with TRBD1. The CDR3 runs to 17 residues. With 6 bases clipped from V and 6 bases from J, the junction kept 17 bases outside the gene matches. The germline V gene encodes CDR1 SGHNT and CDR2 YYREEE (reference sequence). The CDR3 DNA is TGTGCCAGCACCTCCAGACAGGGACAAATCGGCCCCGGGGAGCTGTTTTTT. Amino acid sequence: CASTSRQGQIGPGELFF. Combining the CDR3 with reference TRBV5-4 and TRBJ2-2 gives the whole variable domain ETGVTQSPTHLIKTRGQQVTLRCSSQSGHNTVSWYQQALGQGPQFIFQYYREEENGRGNFPPRFSGLQFPNYSSELNVNALELDDSALYLCASTSRQGQIGPGELFFGEGSRLTVL.

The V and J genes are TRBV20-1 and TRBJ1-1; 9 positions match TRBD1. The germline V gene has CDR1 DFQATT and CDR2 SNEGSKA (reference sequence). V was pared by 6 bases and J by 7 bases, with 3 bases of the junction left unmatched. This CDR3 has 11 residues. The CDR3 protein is CSAGTGLEAFF. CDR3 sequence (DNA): TGCAGTGCCGGGACAGGGCTTGAAGCTTTCTTT.

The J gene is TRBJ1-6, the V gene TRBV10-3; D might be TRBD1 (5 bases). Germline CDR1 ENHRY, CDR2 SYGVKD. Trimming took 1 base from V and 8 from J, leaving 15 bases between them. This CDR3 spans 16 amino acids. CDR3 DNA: TGTGCCATCAGTGAGTTCGTACAAAGGGGCGATTCACCCCTCCACTTT. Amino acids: CAISEFVQRGDSPLHF.

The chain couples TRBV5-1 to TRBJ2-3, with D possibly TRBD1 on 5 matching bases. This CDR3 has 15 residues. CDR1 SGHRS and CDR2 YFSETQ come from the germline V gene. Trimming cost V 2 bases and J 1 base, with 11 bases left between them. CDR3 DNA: TGCGCCAGCAGCTTCCGGACAAATCGCACAGATACGCAGTATTTT. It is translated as CASSFRTNRTDTQYF.

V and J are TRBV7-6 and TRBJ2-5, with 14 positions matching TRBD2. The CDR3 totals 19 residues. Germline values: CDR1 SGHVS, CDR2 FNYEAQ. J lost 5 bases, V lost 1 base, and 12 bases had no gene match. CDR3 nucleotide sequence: TGTGCCAGCAGCTTAGTCCCGGGACTAGCGGGAGAGGAATGGGAGACCCAGTACTTC. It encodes CASSLVPGLAGEEWETQYF.

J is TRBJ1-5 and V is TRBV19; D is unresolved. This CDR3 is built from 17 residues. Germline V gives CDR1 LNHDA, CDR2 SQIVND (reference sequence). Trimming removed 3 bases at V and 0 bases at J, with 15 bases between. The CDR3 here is CASSIGPNLTSNQPQHF. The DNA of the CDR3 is TGTGCCAGTAGTATTGGCCCGAACCTTACTAGCAATCAGCCCCAGCATTTT.

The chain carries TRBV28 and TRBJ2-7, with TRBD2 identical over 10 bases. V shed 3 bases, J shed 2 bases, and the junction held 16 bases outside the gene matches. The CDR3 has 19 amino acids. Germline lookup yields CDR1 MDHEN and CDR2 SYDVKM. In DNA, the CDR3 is TGTGCCAGCAGTTTTATATCTACGGGGCTAGCGGGAGCCCCCTACGAGCAGTACTTC. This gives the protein CASSFISTGLAGAPYEQYF.

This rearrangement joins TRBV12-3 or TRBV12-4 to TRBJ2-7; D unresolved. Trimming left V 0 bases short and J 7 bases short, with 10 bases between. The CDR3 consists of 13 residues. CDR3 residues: CASSLATAVEQYF. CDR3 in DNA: TGTGCCAGCAGTTTAGCGACTGCCGTGGAGCAGTACTTC.

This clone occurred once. CDR3 amino acids: CASSPSGTSGTYEQYF. The CDR3 region has the DNA TGTGCCAGCAGTCCCTCCGGGACTAGCGGAACCTACGAGCAGTACTTC. This chain uses TRBV27 with TRBJ2-7; 11 bases fit TRBD2. The ends lost 5 bases at V and 2 bases at J; junction bases unmatched: 8. The germline gives CDR1 MNHEY, CDR2 SMNVEV (reference sequence). This CDR3 has 16 residues.

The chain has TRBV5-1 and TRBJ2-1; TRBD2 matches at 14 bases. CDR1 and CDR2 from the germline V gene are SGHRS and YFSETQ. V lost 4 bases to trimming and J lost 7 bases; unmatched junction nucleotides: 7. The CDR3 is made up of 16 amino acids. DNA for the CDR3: TGCGCCAGCAGCCTTTCCGGGACTAGCGGGAGTAATGAGCAGTTCTTC. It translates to CASSLSGTSGSNEQFF.

CDR3 region: CASTPGQGEYGELFF. The CDR3 DNA sequence: TGCGCCAGCACCCCGGGACAGGGGGAATACGGGGAGCTGTTTTTT. The V call is TRBV5-1, the J call TRBJ2-2, with TRBD1 matching 11 bases. Germline V gene data show CDR1 as SGHRS and CDR2 as YFSETQ. V lost 6 bases to trimming and J lost 7 bases; unmatched junction nucleotides: 8. The CDR3 is 15 residues long.

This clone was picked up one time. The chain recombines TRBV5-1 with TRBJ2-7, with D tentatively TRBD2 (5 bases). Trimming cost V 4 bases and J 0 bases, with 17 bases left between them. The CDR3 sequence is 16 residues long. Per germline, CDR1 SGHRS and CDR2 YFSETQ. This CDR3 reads CASSPREGPSSYEQYF. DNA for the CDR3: TGCGCCAGCAGCCCTCGGGAAGGACCAAGCTCCTACGAGCAGTACTTC. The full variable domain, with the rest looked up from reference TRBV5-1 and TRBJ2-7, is KAGVTQTPRYLIKTRGQQVTLSCSPISGHRSVSWYQQTPGQGLQFLFEYFSETQRNKGNFPGRFSGRQFSNSRSEMNVSTLELGDSALYLCASSPREGPSSYEQYFGPGTRLTVT.

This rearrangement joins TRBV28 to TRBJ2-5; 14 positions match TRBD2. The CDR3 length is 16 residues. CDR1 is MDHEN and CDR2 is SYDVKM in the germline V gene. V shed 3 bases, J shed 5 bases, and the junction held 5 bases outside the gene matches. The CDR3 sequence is CASSLGLAGVGETQYF. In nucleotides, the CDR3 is TGTGCCAGCAGTTTGGGACTAGCGGGAGTTGGGGAGACCCAGTACTTC. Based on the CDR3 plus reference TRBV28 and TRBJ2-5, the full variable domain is DVKVTQSSRYLVKRTGEKVFLECVQDMDHENMFWYRQDPGLGLRLIYFSYDVKMKEKGDIPEGYSVSREKKERFSLILESASTNQTSMYLCASSLGLAGVGETQYFGPGTRLLVL.

This CDR3 reads CSAKRTDTQYF. CDR3 DNA sequence: TGCAGTGCGAAGAGGACAGATACGCAGTATTTT. The chain joins TRBV20-1 to TRBJ2-3; D gene ambiguous. V lost 6 bases, J lost 3 bases, and 7 bases lay in between. This CDR3 is 11 amino acids long. Germline-derived CDR1 and CDR2 are DFQATT and SNEGSKA (reference sequence).

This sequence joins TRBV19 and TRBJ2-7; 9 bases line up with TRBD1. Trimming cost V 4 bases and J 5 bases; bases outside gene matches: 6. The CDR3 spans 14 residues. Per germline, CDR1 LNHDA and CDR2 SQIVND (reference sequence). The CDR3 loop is CASSTTGQGNEQYF. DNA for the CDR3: TGTGCCAGTAGTACCACCGGACAGGGGAACGAGCAGTACTTC.

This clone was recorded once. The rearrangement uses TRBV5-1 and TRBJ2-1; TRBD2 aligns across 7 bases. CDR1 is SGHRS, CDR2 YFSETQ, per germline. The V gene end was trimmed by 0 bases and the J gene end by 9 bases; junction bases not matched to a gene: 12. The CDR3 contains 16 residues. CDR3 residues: CASSLVGEGLQSEQFF. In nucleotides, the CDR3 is TGCGCCAGCAGCTTGGTGGGGGAGGGCCTCCAGAGTGAGCAGTTCTTC.

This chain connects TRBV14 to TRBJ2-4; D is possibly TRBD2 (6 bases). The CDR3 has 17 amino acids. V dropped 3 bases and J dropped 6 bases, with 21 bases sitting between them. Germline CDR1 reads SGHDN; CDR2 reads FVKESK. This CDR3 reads CASSHDKRDFYLNIQYF. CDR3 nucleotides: TGTGCCAGCAGCCATGACAAAAGGGACTTCTACCTAAACATTCAGTACTTC.

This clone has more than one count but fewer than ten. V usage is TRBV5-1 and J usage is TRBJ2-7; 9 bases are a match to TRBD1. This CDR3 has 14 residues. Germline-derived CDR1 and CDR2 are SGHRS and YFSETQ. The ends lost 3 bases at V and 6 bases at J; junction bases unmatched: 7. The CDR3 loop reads CASSSDRGGREQYF. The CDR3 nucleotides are TGCGCCAGCAGCTCGGACAGGGGAGGACGCGAGCAGTACTTC.

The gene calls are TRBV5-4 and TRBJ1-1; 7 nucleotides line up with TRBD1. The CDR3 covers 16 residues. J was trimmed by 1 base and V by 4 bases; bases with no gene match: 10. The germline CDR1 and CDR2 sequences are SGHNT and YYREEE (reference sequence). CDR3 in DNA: TGTGCCAGCAGCGCCGGACGACAGGGTCGGAACACTGAAGCTTTCTTT. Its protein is CASSAGRQGRNTEAFF.

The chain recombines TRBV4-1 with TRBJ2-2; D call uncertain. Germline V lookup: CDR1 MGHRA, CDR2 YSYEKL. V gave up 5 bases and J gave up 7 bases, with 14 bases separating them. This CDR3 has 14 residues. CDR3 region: CASSSAVGGGELFF. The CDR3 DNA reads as TGCGCCAGCAGCTCTGCGGTTGGTGGCGGGGAGCTGTTTTTT.